The clone carrying this TCR beta chain has a single count. The sample is drawn from a study of sequential checkpoint blockade in melanoma. About the research overall: Arm A got nivolumab then ipilimumab; arm B the reverse, 1:1.

Treatment: randomized to nivolumab then ipilimumab (arm A) or the reverse (arm B). No patient had prior DNA-damaging chemotherapy. This CDR3 contains 13 residues. From germline, CDR1 is PRHDT and CDR2 FYEKMQ (reference sequence). Trimming stripped 1 base from V and 6 bases from J, with 7 bases between. TCRdb's table, derived via immunoSEQ multiplex PCR, lists solely in-frame clones and lacks some. The sample comprises about 18,000 clones, roughly 53% of which are singletons, and 17% rests with the top ten. V and J are TRBV13 and TRBJ2-1; D gene unclear. This receptor was taken from a human donor with melanoma. The sequencing used CD8+ T cells sorted from blood (inferred from file names), collected from a patient given nivolumab and ipilimumab in sequence. The CDR3 DNA follows: TGTGCCAGCAGCTTAGTTGTCAGCAATGAGCAGTTCTTC. Protein: CASSLVVSNEQFF. Full variable domain (remainder filled in from reference TRBV13 and TRBJ2-1): AAGVIQSPRHLIKEKRETATLKCYPIPRHDTVYWYQQGPGQDPQFLISFYEKMQSDKGSIPDRFSAQQFSDYHSELNMSSLELGDSALYFCASSLVVSNEQFFGPGTRLTVL.